The 32 T cell receptor beta chains below come from one sample, sequenced in a study of T cells in Graves' hyperthyroidism and ophthalmopathy. RNA transcripts provided the source from which TCR beta CDR3 regions were amplified. In the first-round RT-PCR of the TCR CDR3, the HTBI primer set was used. Each CDR3 protein is one row after TCRdb ran MiXCR on the multiplex PCR reads. The sample yields under 350,000 distinct CDR3 sequences, around 25% seen once. The source material was blood. Receptors originate from a man aged 35 to 55 with Graves' hyperthyroidism that later progressed to Graves' ophthalmopathy.

This clonotype appeared many times. The gene calls are TRBV2 and TRBJ1-1; D not certain. The CDR3 totals 13 residues. Per the germline V gene, CDR1 is SNHLY and CDR2 is FYNNEI. Trimming stripped 4 bases from V and 4 bases from J, with 10 bases between. This chain's CDR3 is CASSVRWRTEAFF. The CDR3 coding sequence is TGTGCCAGCAGTGTCAGGTGGCGCACTGAAGCTTTCTTT.

The chain has TRBV19 and TRBJ2-5; D remains ambiguous. From germline, CDR1 is LNHDA and CDR2 SQIVND (reference sequence). The CDR3 has 12 amino acids. Trimming removed 5 bases from V and 10 bases from J, with 14 bases in between. This chain's CDR3 is CASSLPSGGQYF. The CDR3 bases are TGTGCCAGTAGTTTACCCTCGGGCGGCCAGTACTTC.

In this sample, this clonotype turned up many times. The CDR3 does not end in the conserved phenylalanine or tryptophan, so this is likely a read error. The chain links TRBV12-3 or TRBV12-4 to TRBJ2-2; TRBD2 matches 7 bases. CDR3 length equals 14 residues. Unmatched junction bases numbered 6, after V lost 6 bases and J lost 5 bases. The CDR3 coding sequence is TGTGCCAGCAGACCCCTTAGCGGGACCGGGGAGCTGTTTCTT. The encoded protein is CASRPLSGTGELFL.

This clonotype was counted many times. CDR3 DNA: TGCGCCAGCAGCCAAGAATCTGGTGTCGGGCGATCCTACGAGCAGTACTTC. It encodes CASSQESGVGRSYEQYF. V usage is TRBV4-1 and J usage is TRBJ2-7; D not certain. This CDR3 contains 17 residues. Germline V gives CDR1 MGHRA, CDR2 YSYEKL. With 0 bases removed from V and 1 base from J, the gap between germline ends came to 16 bases.

This clonotype was counted at least ten times. The chain is built from TRBV9 and TRBJ2-7; tentatively, D is TRBD1 (6 bases). CDR1 is SGDLS and CDR2 is YYNGEE in the germline V gene. V was trimmed by 3 bases and J by 7 bases, leaving 17 bases between them. CDR3 size: 14 residues. The CDR3 loop is CASSETQGPTEQYF. CDR3 nucleotide sequence: TGTGCCAGCAGCGAAACACAGGGCCCTACGGAGCAGTACTTC. The full variable domain, in which reference TRBV9 and TRBJ2-7 provide the parts outside the CDR3, is DSGVTQTPKHLITATGQRVTLRCSPRSGDLSVYWYQQSLDQGLQFLIQYYNGEERAKGNILERFSAQQFPDLHSELNLSSLELGDSALYFCASSETQGPTEQYFGPGTRLTVT.

The gene calls are TRBV12-5 and TRBJ1-1; a weak D match, TRBD1 (6 bases). CDR1 and CDR2 from the germline V gene are LGHNT and FRNRAP. The CDR3 loop spans 14 amino acids. V lost 7 bases and J 0 bases, leaving 12 bases between the germline ends. The DNA for the CDR3 is TGTGCTAGTGCCGAGGGGGGCTTGAACACTGAAGCTTTCTTT. Its translation: CASAEGGLNTEAFF.

The table lists this clonotype with many counts. V usage is TRBV29-1 and J usage is TRBJ2-5; D is possibly TRBD1 (6 bases). The CDR3 has 13 residues. Germline V gene data show CDR1 as SQVTM and CDR2 as ANQGSEA. The V and J ends lost 5 bases and 1 base respectively, with 11 bases between them. CDR3 DNA sequence: TGCAGCGTTTGGACAGCCACCCAAGAGACCCAGTACTTC. This translates into CSVWTATQETQYF.

V and J are TRBV7-2 and TRBJ2-7; weak D call: TRBD2 (5 bases). Per germline, CDR1 SGHTA and CDR2 FQGNSA. Trimming removed 3 bases at V and 3 bases at J, with 9 bases between. This CDR3 contains 13 residues. CDR3 protein: CASSFGDGYEQYF. The CDR3 region has the DNA TGTGCCAGCAGCTTCGGGGATGGCTACGAGCAGTACTTC. Using reference TRBV7-2 and TRBJ2-7 for the parts outside the CDR3, the full variable domain is GAGVSQSPSNKVTEKGKDVELRCDPISGHTALYWYRQSLGQGLEFLIYFQGNSAPDKSGLPSDRFSAERTGGSVSTLTIQRTQQEDSAVYLCASSFGDGYEQYFGPGTRLTVT.

This chain joins TRBV5-5 and TRBJ2-5; 7 positions match TRBD2. The CDR3 is 15 amino acids. V lost 4 bases to trimming and J lost 0 bases; unmatched junction nucleotides: 6. Germline CDR1 and CDR2: SGHKS and YYEKEE (reference sequence). For the CDR3, the DNA is TGTGCCAGCAGCACCGGGACTATCTACCAAGAGACCCAGTACTTC. This gives the protein CASSTGTIYQETQYF. The variable domain in full, with the rest retrieved from reference TRBV5-5 and TRBJ2-5, is DAGVTQSPTHLIKTRGQQVTLRCSPISGHKSVSWYQQVLGQGPQFIFQYYEKEERGRGNFPDRFSARQFPNYSSELNVNALLLGDSALYLCASSTGTIYQETQYFGPGTRLLVL.

The sample holds many counts of this clonotype. The gene calls are TRBV6-5 and TRBJ2-2, with 8 bases identical to TRBD2. CDR3 size: 16 residues. Losses at the gene ends were 2 bases for V and 5 bases for J; bases not matched to a gene: 7. Per the germline V gene, CDR1 is MNHEY and CDR2 is SVGAGI. The CDR3 sequence is CASSYGSGSLTGELFF. CDR3 DNA sequence: TGTGCCAGCAGTTACGGGAGCGGGAGTCTAACCGGGGAGCTGTTTTTT.

This clonotype was observed at least ten times. The rearrangement joins TRBV5-1 to TRBJ2-2, with D maybe TRBD2 (5 bases). CDR1 is SGHRS, CDR2 YFSETQ, per germline. This CDR3 comprises 13 residues. Trimming took off 6 bases at V and 2 bases at J, with 8 bases between the two ends. The CDR3, as DNA: TGCGCCAGCATGAGCGGAAACACCGGGGAGCTGTTTTTT. It codes for CASMSGNTGELFF.

This clonotype was counted at least ten times. The CDR3 DNA reads as TGTGCCAGTAGTATAGGGATGCCCCAGCATTTT. Translating gives CASSIGMPQHF. V is TRBV19 and J is TRBJ1-5; D is ambiguous. V was trimmed by 1 base and J by 9 bases, leaving 4 bases between them. Germline V gene sequence: CDR1 LNHDA, CDR2 SQIVND (reference sequence). The CDR3 is 11 residues long.

This clonotype was seen at least ten times. CDR3 nucleotide sequence: TGTGCCTGGGGACGGGAGAGCAATCAGCCCCAGCATTTT. Encoded protein: CAWGRESNQPQHF. This chain connects TRBV30 to TRBJ1-5; D remains unclear. The V gene lost 5 bases and the J gene lost 1 base, with 9 bases spanning the gap. CDR1 and CDR2 (germline): GTSNPN, SVGIG (reference sequence). The CDR3 loop spans 13 amino acids.

This clonotype showed up many times. The V call is TRBV11-3, the J call TRBJ1-5; D ambiguous. The CDR3 has 14 residues. The V end was cut by 0 bases, the J end by 5 bases, with 8 bases between. Germline V gene data show CDR1 as SGHNT and CDR2 as YENEEA. CDR3: CASSLDDRDQPQHF. The CDR3, as DNA: TGTGCCAGCAGCTTAGATGACCGTGATCAGCCCCAGCATTTT.

In its sample, this clonotype was seen a few times. The rearrangement links TRBV24-1 to TRBJ2-5; D perhaps matches TRBD2 (5 bases). CDR3 length equals 14 residues. From germline, CDR1 is KGHDR and CDR2 SFDVKD. V was trimmed by 4 bases and J by 2 bases, leaving 10 bases between them. The DNA for the CDR3 is TGTGCCACCAGTGACGACTATTTACAAGAGACCCAGTACTTC. The encoded protein is CATSDDYLQETQYF.

There are many counts of this clonotype. The chain combines TRBV27 with TRBJ2-7, with no clear D. V was cut by 4 bases and J by 0 bases, with 13 bases left in between. The CDR3 runs 15 residues. Germline values: CDR1 MNHEY, CDR2 SMNVEV (reference sequence). The CDR3 DNA sequence: TGTGCCAGCAGTTGGGTAGCTGGAAGCTCCTACGAGCAGTACTTC. It is translated as CASSWVAGSSYEQYF.

The table lists this clonotype with many counts. The chain is built from TRBV2 and TRBJ2-5, with TRBD2 matching over 8 bases. Losses at the gene ends were 6 bases for V and 3 bases for J; bases not matched to a gene: 6. This CDR3 region has 14 residues. The germline V gene encodes CDR1 SNHLY and CDR2 FYNNEI. The CDR3 nucleotides read TGTGCCAGCAGCAGGACTAGCCCGGAAGAGACCCAGTACTTC. This sequence encodes CASSRTSPEETQYF.

In this sample, this clonotype turned up many times. This sequence joins TRBV10-3 and TRBJ1-2, with 7 bases aligning to TRBD1. The CDR3 is made up of 17 amino acids. With V trimmed by 7 bases and J by 4 bases, 18 bases remained unmatched. Germline V gives CDR1 ENHRY, CDR2 SYGVKD. In nucleotides, the CDR3 is TGTGCCATCACCAGGGGGGGCAGGGTTGACGGAATCTATGGCTACACCTTC. Amino acid sequence: CAITRGGRVDGIYGYTF.

V and J are TRBV6-2 or TRBV6-3 and TRBJ1-2; the match to TRBD1 covers 7 bases. The CDR3 length is 13 residues. Trimming cost V 5 bases and J 8 bases; bases outside gene matches: 8. In germline, CDR1 is MNHEY, CDR2 SVGEGT. CDR3 DNA sequence: TGTGCCAGCAGTGCCGGGACAGCGGGAGGCTACACCTTC. Protein product: CASSAGTAGGYTF.

This clonotype was picked up many times. The chain couples TRBV30 to TRBJ1-1; TRBD1 might be the D (5 bases). CDR3 length: 11 residues. CDR1 GTSNPN and CDR2 SVGIG come from the germline V gene (reference sequence). The V end lost 2 bases, the J end lost 10 bases, and 11 bases lay between the germline ends. The CDR3 is CAWSIGAAAFF. The CDR3 DNA reads as TGTGCCTGGAGTATCGGGGCTGCAGCTTTCTTT.

This clonotype was recorded many times. The rearrangement links TRBV28 to TRBJ2-3; the match to TRBD2 covers 7 bases. J gave up 0 bases and V 4 bases, and 4 bases lay outside the gene matches. Germline V CDR1 and CDR2: MDHEN, SYDVKM. The CDR3 loop spans 15 amino acids. The CDR3 bases are TGTGCCAGCAGTTCCAAGCGGGGTAGCACAGATACGCAGTATTTT. It translates to CASSSKRGSTDTQYF.

This clonotype has at least ten counts. V gene TRBV6-5 combines with J gene TRBJ2-2; D is perhaps TRBD2 (6 bases). Looked up from germline, CDR1 is MNHEY and CDR2 is SVGAGI. CDR3 length equals 16 residues. V was trimmed by 7 bases and J by 6 bases, leaving 21 bases between them. The CDR3 DNA is TGTGCCAGCAACTCCCCCGGAGGGCCTTCGGCCGGGGAGCTGTTTTTT. Translated: CASNSPGGPSAGELFF.

This clonotype has a count of ten or more. The J gene is TRBJ1-1, the V gene TRBV28, with unresolved D. CDR3 length: 10 residues. The germline V gene encodes CDR1 MDHEN and CDR2 SYDVKM. V shed 7 bases and J shed 4 bases, with 4 bases lying between them. CDR3 in DNA: TGTGCCAGCATCGGCACTGAAGCTTTCTTT. Translation gives CASIGTEAFF.

This clonotype has at least ten counts. The chain uses TRBV6-5 and TRBJ2-7; D is unclear. The germline CDR1 and CDR2 sequences are MNHEY and SVGAGI. V shed 6 bases and J shed 4 bases, with 16 bases lying between them. This CDR3 contains 14 residues. The CDR3, as DNA: TGTGCCAGCAGCCCCGAAAGGATCAGTTACGAGCAGTACTTC. Translating it yields CASSPERISYEQYF.

This clonotype was seen repeatedly, ten times or more. This sequence joins TRBV28 and TRBJ1-1; D is undetermined. CDR3 length: 13 residues. The germline gives CDR1 MDHEN, CDR2 SYDVKM. V shed 7 bases and J shed 0 bases, with 9 bases lying between them. CDR3 region: CASKVDLNTEAFF. In nucleotides, the CDR3 is TGTGCCAGCAAGGTCGACCTGAACACTGAAGCTTTCTTT.

This clonotype was seen at least ten times. The rearrangement joins TRBV7-8 to TRBJ1-1; 7 positions agree with TRBD1. V dropped 2 bases and J dropped 3; count of bases not matched to a gene: 6. The CDR3 is 15 amino acids. The germline gives CDR1 SGHVS, CDR2 FQNEAQ. CDR3: CASSLFRQGDTEAFF. In DNA form, the CDR3 reads TGTGCCAGCAGCTTATTTCGGCAGGGGGACACTGAAGCTTTCTTT.

This chain joins TRBV6-2 or TRBV6-3 and TRBJ2-5; a possible D gene is TRBD2 (6 bases). V gave up 7 bases and J gave up 5 bases, with 11 bases separating them. Looked up from germline, CDR1 is MNHEY and CDR2 is SVGEGT. The CDR3 runs 12 residues. CDR3 residues: CASKTAGETQYF. In DNA form, the CDR3 reads TGTGCCAGCAAGACCGCGGGGGAGACCCAGTACTTC.

This clonotype was seen repeatedly, ten times or more. The V call is TRBV20-1, the J call TRBJ1-5, with a tentative D call TRBD1 (5 bases). V was trimmed by 3 bases and J by 0 bases, leaving 21 bases between them. This CDR3 is 18 amino acids long. The V gene's germline CDR1 is DFQATT and CDR2 SNEGSKA (reference sequence). The DNA for the CDR3 is TGCAGTGCTAGTTTTATACTCGAGGGACGGTATAGCAATCAGCCCCAGCATTTT. Encoded protein: CSASFILEGRYSNQPQHF.

J is TRBJ2-5 and V is TRBV28, with unresolved D. This CDR3 spans 14 amino acids. The germline gives CDR1 MDHEN, CDR2 SYDVKM. The germline V and J ends were trimmed by 1 base and 3 bases, with 9 bases remaining between them. CDR3 DNA: TGTGCCAGCAGTTTATTTCCAAACGAAGAGACCCAGTACTTC. Protein sequence: CASSLFPNEETQYF. The full variable domain, in which reference TRBV28 and TRBJ2-5 provide the parts outside the CDR3, is DVKVTQSSRYLVKRTGEKVFLECVQDMDHENMFWYRQDPGLGLRLIYFSYDVKMKEKGDIPEGYSVSREKKERFSLILESASTNQTSMYLCASSLFPNEETQYFGPGTRLLVL.

This clonotype was seen at least ten times. The genes are TRBV30 and TRBJ2-7; D remains unclear. The V end lost 2 bases, the J end lost 7 bases, and 27 bases lay between the germline ends. The CDR3 is 17 amino acids. Germline lookup yields CDR1 GTSNPN and CDR2 SVGIG (reference sequence). CDR3 nucleotides: TGTGCCTGGAGTACCAAAAACGACCCTCCGGAACCTCGGGAGCAGTACTTC. The encoded protein is CAWSTKNDPPEPREQYF. Full variable domain (remainder filled in from reference TRBV30 and TRBJ2-7): SQTIHQWPATLVQPVGSPLSLECTVEGTSNPNLYWYRQAAGRGLQLLFYSVGIGQISSEVPQNLSASRPQDRQFILSSKKLLLSDSGFYLCAWSTKNDPPEPREQYFGPGTRLTVT.

This clonotype appeared many times. The chain uses TRBV2 and TRBJ2-7; 7 bases match TRBD2. This CDR3 spans 15 amino acids. Germline CDR1 SNHLY, CDR2 FYNNEI. Losses at the gene ends were 7 bases for V and 2 bases for J; bases not matched to a gene: 11. Here the CDR3 DNA reads TGTGCCAGCAATGGGGGGGGGGACCGGACCTACGAGCAGTACTTC. Translated, it gives CASNGGGDRTYEQYF.

This clonotype was recorded many times. The chain uses TRBV12-3 or TRBV12-4 and TRBJ1-3, with 8 positions matching TRBD1. Unmatched junction bases numbered 7, after V lost 3 bases and J lost 0 bases. The CDR3 is made up of 17 amino acids. CDR3 protein: CASSFSNRGSSGNTIYF. CDR3 bases: TGTGCCAGCAGTTTTTCGAACAGGGGGAGCTCTGGAAACACCATATATTTT.